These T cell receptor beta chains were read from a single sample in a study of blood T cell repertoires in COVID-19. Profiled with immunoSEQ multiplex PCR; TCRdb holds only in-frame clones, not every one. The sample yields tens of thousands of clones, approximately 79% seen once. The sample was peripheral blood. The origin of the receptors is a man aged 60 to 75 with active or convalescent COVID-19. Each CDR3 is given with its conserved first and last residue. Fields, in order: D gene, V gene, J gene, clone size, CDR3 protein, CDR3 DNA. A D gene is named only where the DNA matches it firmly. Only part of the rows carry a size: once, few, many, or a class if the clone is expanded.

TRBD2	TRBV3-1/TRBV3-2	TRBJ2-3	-	CASSLNSLAGSTDTQYF	TGTGCCAGCAGCCTTAACTCACTAGCGGGGAGCACAGATACGCAGTATTTT
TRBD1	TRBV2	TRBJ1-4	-	CASSGGQGSNEKLFF	TGTGCCAGCAGTGGGGGACAGGGAAGTAATGAAAAACTGTTTTTT
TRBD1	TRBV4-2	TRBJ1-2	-	CASSHGQGSANYGYTF	TGTGCCAGCAGCCACGGACAGGGATCAGCTAACTATGGCTACACCTTC
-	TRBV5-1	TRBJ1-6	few	CASSLEGEGLGSPLHF	TGCGCCAGCAGCTTGGAAGGGGAGGGTTTGGGTTCACCCCTCCACTTT
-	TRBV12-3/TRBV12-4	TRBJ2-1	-	CASSPLEYNEQFF	TGTGCCAGCAGCCCCTTAGAATACAATGAGCAGTTCTTC
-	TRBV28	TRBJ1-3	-	CASSSLDRTSGNTIYF	TGTGCCAGCAGTTCCTTAGACAGGACCTCTGGAAACACCATATATTTT
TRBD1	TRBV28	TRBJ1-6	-	CASRKDRGSSPLHF	TGTGCCAGCAGAAAAGACAGGGGATCTTCACCCCTCCACTTT
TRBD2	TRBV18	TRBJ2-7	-	CASSRGGGPTYEQYF	TGTGCCAGCTCGCGGGGCGGGGGGCCTACCTACGAGCAGTACTTC
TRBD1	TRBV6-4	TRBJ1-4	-	CASSEKPQGGREKLFF	TGTGCCAGCAGTGAAAAACCCCAGGGGGGTCGGGAAAAACTGTTTTTT
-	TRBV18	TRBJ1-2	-	CASSPPPGYNYGYTF	TGTGCCAGCTCACCACCTCCGGGGTATAACTATGGCTACACCTTC
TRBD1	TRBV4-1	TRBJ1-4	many	CASSLDRGRTEKLFF	TGCGCCAGCAGCCTTGACAGGGGGCGCACTGAAAAACTGTTTTTT
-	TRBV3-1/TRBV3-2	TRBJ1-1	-	CASSQVGVNTEAFF	TGTGCCAGCAGCCAAGTCGGAGTGAACACTGAAGCTTTCTTT
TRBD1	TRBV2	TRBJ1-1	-	CASSDWGQGGTEAFF	TGTGCCAGCAGTGATTGGGGACAGGGGGGCACTGAAGCTTTCTTT
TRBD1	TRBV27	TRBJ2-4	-	CASRPGTGQKNIQYF	TGTGCCAGCAGGCCGGGAACGGGACAGAAAAACATTCAGTACTTC
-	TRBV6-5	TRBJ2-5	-	CASSYGGFGTQYF	TGTGCCAGCAGTTACGGAGGTTTCGGGACCCAGTACTTC
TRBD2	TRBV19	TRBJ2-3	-	CASSTRTSGDPDTQYF	TGTGCCAGTAGTACCCGGACTAGCGGGGACCCAGATACGCAGTATTTT
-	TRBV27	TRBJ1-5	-	CASSLSTQGRSGNQPQHF	TGTGCCAGCAGTTTATCGACCCAGGGTAGGAGCGGCAATCAGCCCCAGCATTTT
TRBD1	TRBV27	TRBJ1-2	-	CASSLGQGARGYTF	TGTGCCAGCAGTTTAGGACAGGGGGCACGGGGCTACACCTTC
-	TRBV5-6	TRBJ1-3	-	CASSRIQGPLSGNTIYF	TGTGCCAGCAGTCGGATACAGGGTCCCCTCTCTGGAAACACCATATATTTT
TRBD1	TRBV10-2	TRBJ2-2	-	CASSGTGRNTGELFF	TGCGCCAGCAGTGGGACAGGGCGGAACACCGGGGAGCTGTTTTTT
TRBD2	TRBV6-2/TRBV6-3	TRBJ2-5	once	CASSYSRLAGGETQYF	TGTGCCAGCAGTTACTCAAGGCTAGCGGGGGGAGAGACCCAGTACTTC
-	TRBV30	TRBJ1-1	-	CAWTVGALITEAFF	TGTGCCTGGACCGTGGGAGCCCTGATTACTGAAGCTTTCTTT
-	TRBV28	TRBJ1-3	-	CASGGPGQVYF	TGTGCCAGCGGGGGACCGGGACAAGTATATTTT
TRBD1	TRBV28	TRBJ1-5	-	CASSLPGQGIRQPQHF	TGTGCCAGCAGTCTTCCGGGACAGGGTATCAGGCAGCCCCAGCATTTT
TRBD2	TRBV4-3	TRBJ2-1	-	CASSQDWLAGDLEQFF	TGCGCCAGCAGCCAAGATTGGCTAGCGGGGGACCTTGAGCAGTTCTTC
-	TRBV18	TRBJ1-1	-	CASSPGQINTEAFF	TGTGCCAGCTCACCAGGACAGATAAACACTGAAGCTTTCTTT
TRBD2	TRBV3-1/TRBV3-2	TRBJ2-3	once	CARSHGGRGGAADTQYF	TGTGCCCGCAGCCACGGGGGTCGCGGGGGGGCCGCAGATACGCAGTATTTT
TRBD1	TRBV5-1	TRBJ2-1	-	CASSGQYRGHNEQFF	TGCGCCAGCAGCGGCCAGTACAGGGGACACAATGAGCAGTTCTTC
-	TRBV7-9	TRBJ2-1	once	CASSLLAFNEQFF	TGTGCCAGCAGTTTGTTAGCCTTCAATGAGCAGTTCTTC
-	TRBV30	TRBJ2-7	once	CAWGGKYRNPSYEQYF	TGTGCCTGGGGGGGGAAATACAGGAACCCCTCCTACGAGCAGTACTTC
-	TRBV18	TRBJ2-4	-	CASSPLAKNIQYF	TGTGCCAGCTCACCCTTAGCCAAAAACATTCAGTACTTC
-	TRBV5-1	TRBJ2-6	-	CASSSTGVSGANVLTF	TGCGCCAGCAGCTCCACGGGGGTATCTGGGGCCAACGTCCTGACTTTC
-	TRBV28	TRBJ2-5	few	CASSLGGLGETQYF	TGTGCCAGCAGTTTGGGGGGGCTGGGAGAGACCCAGTACTTC
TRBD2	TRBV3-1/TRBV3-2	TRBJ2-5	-	CASSYRTSGAGETQYF	TGTGCCAGCAGCTATCGGACTAGCGGGGCTGGAGAGACCCAGTACTTC
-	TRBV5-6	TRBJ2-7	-	CASSLTRDSYEQYF	TGTGCCAGCAGCCTTACACGGGACTCCTACGAGCAGTACTTC
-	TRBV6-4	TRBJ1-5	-	CASPVTRHNQPQHF	TGTGCCAGCCCAGTGACCAGGCACAATCAGCCCCAGCATTTT
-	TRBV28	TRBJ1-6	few	CASSFPPGEGTNSPLHF	TGTGCCAGCAGTTTTCCCCCCGGGGAGGGGACCAATTCACCCCTCCACTTT
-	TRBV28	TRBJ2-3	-	CASSSGEGVSTDTQYF	TGTGCCAGCAGTTCAGGAGAGGGGGTCTCCACAGATACGCAGTATTTT
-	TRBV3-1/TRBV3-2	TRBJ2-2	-	CASSRGGAGELFF	TGTGCCAGCAGCCGGGGCGGGGCCGGGGAGCTGTTTTTT
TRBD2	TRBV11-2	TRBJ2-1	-	CASSGPGTSGGNEQFF	TGTGCCAGCAGCGGACCGGGGACTAGCGGGGGAAATGAGCAGTTCTTC